This TCR beta chain appears in the sequencing data of a study of T cells after yellow fever vaccination (dated by TCRdb to between 2018 and 2021). The study in broad terms: Libraries from fractions with low cell numbers were prepared with the SMART-Seq v4 Ultra Low Input RNA kit. To track T-cell clones before and after primary and booster YFV17D yellow fever vaccination, bulk TCR alpha and beta repertoires were sequenced longitudinally. Two healthy male donors made up the cohort, one aged 18 to 29 years and the other aged 30 to 39 years. Blood was collected at multiple timepoints before and after primary and secondary immunization, and bulk PBMC replicates and cell subsets were isolated. Overall results and qualifications from the work: A small share of clonotypes was detected in both CD4 and CD8 compartments, with the overlap likely arising from convergent recombination. FACS-sorted repertoires could contain abundant contaminating clonotypes from the bulk population, so computational filtering was required. After the booster, most of the clones that had expanded following primary vaccination were detected again (around 97% of CD4 and around 90% of CD8), which suggests that memory was broadly maintained. Because the study included only a couple of donors, the extent to which the findings can be generalized is limited. The secondary T-cell response was weaker than the primary response but faster, peaking on day 5 instead of day 15.

TCR cDNA was made using 5'RACE template switching, a step that added a universal primer site and unique molecular identifiers. Priming of cDNA synthesis was performed from both the TCR alpha and TCR beta constant segments. Libraries were amplified in two PCR steps, with sample barcodes and sequencing adapters added in the second step. Sequencing of libraries was done on Illumina HiSeq 2500 (2x100 bp) or NovaSeq (2x150 bp). The original pipeline was this. Reads were demultiplexed and collapsed into UMI consensus sequences with MIGEC, and V(D)J alignment was performed with MiXCR. Clonotypes responding to the vaccine were identified with edgeR on replicate PBMC samples, with the criteria of FDR below 0.01 and a log2 fold change above 5 up to day 15. Bulk clonotypes were assigned CD4 or CD8 identity according to which sequenced CD4 or CD8 repertoire held them at higher abundance. The public sequencing data were trimmed at Q25 with fastp and processed into clonotypes with MiXCR by TCRdb, which kept only in-frame beta chains. A single entry per CDR3 protein holds the most common genes and DNA from its merged rows. The V and J calls here are based on TCRdb, not the publication. For this sample the table gives approximately 300,000 distinct CDR3 sequences, of which 6.8% were detected only once. The ten largest clones add up to 15% to 20% of the sample.

This clonotype was counted only a few times. The antigen this receptor binds is unknown. No base quality values were provided; no much bigger clone lies one nucleotide off. From its cysteine to its phenylalanine, the CDR3 spans 15 amino acids. Only CDR3 DNA is held: 45 bases, read in frame from base 1. CDR1 and CDR2, looked up from the germline V gene, are KGHSH and LQKENI. V loses 0 bases of germline sequence and J loses 4 bases, and the interval between the two ends is 12 bases. Reading the label with the study, this specimen's treatment or condition is: live attenuated yellow fever vaccine strain. Two biological replicates of bulk PBMCs were collected at each blood-draw timepoint. A standard Ficoll-Paque protocol was used to isolate PBMCs from peripheral blood. TriZol was used to extract RNA from bulk PBMCs, CD4 and CD8 fractions, and dextramer-positive and dextramer-negative fractions.

The rearranged segments are TRBV18 and TRBJ2-5, with the D gene uncertain. The receptor's source is a man aged 18 to 30 who received the YFV17D yellow fever vaccine. The specimen was PBMCs, collected about 41 days after the first yellow fever vaccination. The DNA reads TGTGCCAGCTCACCACCGGTGTTAGCTGGAGAGACCCAGTACTTC. This encodes CASSPPVLAGETQYF.